These T cell receptor beta chains were read from a single sample in a study of blood T cell repertoires in COVID-19. Measured with immunoSEQ multiplex PCR; TCRdb has only the in-frame clones, and not every one. The table records 220,000 or so clones, around 81% of them present only once. Sequenced sample: peripheral blood. The receptors stem from a woman aged 30 to 39 who had recovered from COVID-19. The CDR3 runs from the conserved cysteine through the conserved F or W. The D gene is left open where the match is weak. The size entry is marked missing in some rows and otherwise reads once, few, many or a size class.

CDR3 DNA: TGTGCCAGCAGTCTCGCGGGACTAGCGGGAGAGAGGCAGTTCTTC; CDR3 protein: CASSLAGLAGERQFF; V gene: TRBV6-2/TRBV6-3; J gene: TRBJ2-1; D gene: TRBD2; clone size: -
CDR3 DNA: TGTGCCAGCAGAGGACAGGGAGGACGTAATTCACCCCTCCACTTT; CDR3 protein: CASRGQGGRNSPLHF; V gene: TRBV2; J gene: TRBJ1-6; D gene: TRBD1; clone size: once
CDR3 DNA: TGTGCCGAGGGGGCGCGGGGCACAGATACGCAGTATTTT; CDR3 protein: CAEGARGTDTQYF; V gene: TRBV7-9; J gene: TRBJ2-3; D gene: TRBD1; clone size: -
CDR3 DNA: TGTGCCAGCGGACAGTACAATCAGCCCCAGCATTTT; CDR3 protein: CASGQYNQPQHF; V gene: TRBV27; J gene: TRBJ1-5; D gene: -; clone size: -
CDR3 DNA: TGCGCCAGCAGCCAAGGTAGGCAGGGGAAGTCCGAGCAGTACTTC; CDR3 protein: CASSQGRQGKSEQYF; V gene: TRBV4-1; J gene: TRBJ2-7; D gene: -; clone size: -
CDR3 DNA: TGTGCCAGCAGCTCGCAGGGATTGGAGACCCAGTACTTC; CDR3 protein: CASSSQGLETQYF; V gene: TRBV9; J gene: TRBJ2-5; D gene: -; clone size: -
CDR3 DNA: TGCGCCAGCAGCCGAGGGACAGGGAGCACCGGGGAGCTGTTTTTT; CDR3 protein: CASSRGTGSTGELFF; V gene: TRBV4-1; J gene: TRBJ2-2; D gene: TRBD1; clone size: few
CDR3 DNA: TGTGCCAGCAGGGTCTTCCTGGACAGTCCAAATCAGCCCCAGCATTTT; CDR3 protein: CASRVFLDSPNQPQHF; V gene: TRBV25-1; J gene: TRBJ1-5; D gene: -; clone size: few
CDR3 DNA: TGTGCCAGCAGCTTTTCAGGGACTCAGAACACTGAAGCTTTCTTT; CDR3 protein: CASSFSGTQNTEAFF; V gene: TRBV11-2; J gene: TRBJ1-1; D gene: -; clone size: -
CDR3 DNA: TGTGCCAGCAGCGTAGTAGGGCGGGAGTTCACCGGGGAGCTGTTTTTT; CDR3 protein: CASSVVGREFTGELFF; V gene: TRBV9; J gene: TRBJ2-2; D gene: TRBD2; clone size: -
CDR3 DNA: TGTGCCACCGGGACAGGGCAGGATGAAAAACTGTTTTTT; CDR3 protein: CATGTGQDEKLFF; V gene: TRBV24-1; J gene: TRBJ1-4; D gene: TRBD1; clone size: -
CDR3 DNA: TGTGCCAGCAGTTACGCGGCTTACCAGTACTTC; CDR3 protein: CASSYAAYQYF; V gene: TRBV6-2/TRBV6-3; J gene: TRBJ2-5; D gene: -; clone size: -
CDR3 DNA: TGTGCCAGCAGTTACTCGACAGGGACCGCCAACGAGCAGTACTTC; CDR3 protein: CASSYSTGTANEQYF; V gene: TRBV6-5; J gene: TRBJ2-7; D gene: TRBD1; clone size: -
CDR3 DNA: TGTGCCAGCAGGGAACAGGGATTGACTGAAGCTTTCTTT; CDR3 protein: CASREQGLTEAFF; V gene: TRBV2; J gene: TRBJ1-1; D gene: -; clone size: -
CDR3 DNA: TGTGCCAGCTCCAGGCCGGACTCTGGAGAGACCCAGTACTTC; CDR3 protein: CASSRPDSGETQYF; V gene: TRBV18; J gene: TRBJ2-5; D gene: -; clone size: -
CDR3 DNA: TGTGCCAGCAGCCCCGGACAGTACCAAGAGACCCAGTACTTC; CDR3 protein: CASSPGQYQETQYF; V gene: TRBV9; J gene: TRBJ2-5; D gene: -; clone size: -
CDR3 DNA: TGTGCCAGTCAGGGGATCTACGAGCAGTACTTC; CDR3 protein: CASQGIYEQYF; V gene: TRBV18; J gene: TRBJ2-7; D gene: -; clone size: -
CDR3 DNA: TGTGCCAGCAGCGTAGAAGGGGTAACTGATGGCTACACCTTC; CDR3 protein: CASSVEGVTDGYTF; V gene: TRBV9; J gene: TRBJ1-2; D gene: -; clone size: -
CDR3 DNA: TGTGCCACCAGCAGAGATAGGAGAGGGTTTGAGCAGTTCTTC; CDR3 protein: CATSRDRRGFEQFF; V gene: TRBV15; J gene: TRBJ2-1; D gene: -; clone size: -
CDR3 DNA: TGTGCCAGTATCGGGGGTAGGGGCCTTGTGAACACTGAAGCTTTCTTT; CDR3 protein: CASIGGRGLVNTEAFF; V gene: TRBV19; J gene: TRBJ1-1; D gene: -; clone size: few
CDR3 DNA: TGTGCCAGCAGTCTAACAGGGGGCGTAAAAGGCACAGATACGCAGTATTTT; CDR3 protein: CASSLTGGVKGTDTQYF; V gene: TRBV28; J gene: TRBJ2-3; D gene: TRBD1; clone size: -
CDR3 DNA: TGTGCCAGCCGATCCACCGGGGAGAACACCGGGGAGCTGTTTTTT; CDR3 protein: CASRSTGENTGELFF; V gene: TRBV5-4; J gene: TRBJ2-2; D gene: -; clone size: -
CDR3 DNA: TGTGCCAGCAGCGGCCTATATGACAGGACCCTCTCCTATGGCTACACCTTC; CDR3 protein: CASSGLYDRTLSYGYTF; V gene: TRBV7-6; J gene: TRBJ1-2; D gene: -; clone size: -